A single T cell receptor (beta chain) is shown here with its context. Unique molecular identifiers were incorporated into the prepared TCRbeta library. Via MiXCR, TCRdb re-called the PCR reads, giving one row per CDR3 protein. Counted here are 500,000 or so distinct CDR3 sequences, around a third occurring once; the ten biggest clones make up around 2.5%. In germline, CDR1 is SGHRS, CDR2 YFSETQ. The CDR3 is 13 residues long. The V gene lost 4 bases and the J gene lost 4 bases, with 9 bases spanning the gap. The data were obtained in a study of T-cell reconstitution after alpha-beta-depleted transplantation in children.

The receptor's source is a human donor who donated a stem cell graft to a child with aplastic anemia. The chain recombines TRBV5-1 with TRBJ1-3; possibly TRBD1 for D (6 bases). The sequencing used PBMCs from the stem cell graft donor, collected from the stem cell graft. The DNA of the CDR3 is TGCGCCAGCAGCCCGGACAGAGGAAACACCATATATTTT. Protein: CASSPDRGNTIYF.